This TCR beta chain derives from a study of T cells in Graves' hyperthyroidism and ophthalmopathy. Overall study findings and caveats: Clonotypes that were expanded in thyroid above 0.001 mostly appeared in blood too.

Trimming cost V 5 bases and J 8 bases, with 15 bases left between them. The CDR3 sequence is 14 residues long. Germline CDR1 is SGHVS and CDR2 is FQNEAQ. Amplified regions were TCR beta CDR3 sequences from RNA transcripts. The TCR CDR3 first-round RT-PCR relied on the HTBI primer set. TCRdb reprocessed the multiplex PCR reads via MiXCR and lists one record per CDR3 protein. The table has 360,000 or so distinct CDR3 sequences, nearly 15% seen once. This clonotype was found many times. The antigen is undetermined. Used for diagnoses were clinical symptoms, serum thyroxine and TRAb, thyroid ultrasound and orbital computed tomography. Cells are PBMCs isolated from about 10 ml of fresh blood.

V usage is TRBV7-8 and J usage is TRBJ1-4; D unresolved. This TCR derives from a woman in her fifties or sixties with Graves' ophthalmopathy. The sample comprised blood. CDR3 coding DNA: TGTGCCAGCAGCAAGACTGACGTCCGGGAAAAACTGTTTTTT. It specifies CASSKTDVREKLFF.